These T cell receptor beta chains were read from a single sample in a study of blood T cells in healthy people across ages. Using its own MiXCR run on the 5' RACE reads, TCRdb lists one record per CDR3 protein. This sample carries approximately 400,000 distinct CDR3 sequences, approximately 47% of them seen once, and the ten largest clones take approximately 51%. The material sequenced was blood. Every receptor here comes from a man aged 55 to 70 in good health. Both conserved end residues are part of each CDR3. D genes are given only for firm matches. A clone size is listed for some rows: how often the clone was seen (once, few, many), or a class if it is expanded.

d_gene	v_gene	abundance	j_gene	CDR3aa	CDR3nt
.	TRBV7-2	.	TRBJ2-3	CASSPDRFDTQYF	TGTGCCAGCAGTCCCGACAGGTTTGATACGCAGTATTTT
.	TRBV5-1	.	TRBJ1-2	CASSLMQGGSYGYTF	TGCGCCAGCAGCTTGATGCAGGGAGGGAGCTATGGCTACACCTTC
TRBD1	TRBV20-1	.	TRBJ2-7	CSASTGGSYEQYF	TGCAGTGCTAGCACAGGGGGCTCCTACGAGCAGTACTTC
TRBD1	TRBV11-1	few	TRBJ2-6	CASSPHLPGQGAGANVLTF	TGTGCCAGCAGCCCGCACCTTCCGGGACAGGGGGCTGGGGCCAACGTCCTGACTTTC
.	TRBV7-3	.	TRBJ2-3	CASSRQRSTDTQYF	TGTGCCAGCAGCCGACAGAGAAGCACAGATACGCAGTATTTT
.	TRBV20-1	.	TRBJ2-3	CSARAGTYADTQYF	TGCAGTGCTAGAGCCGGGACCTACGCAGATACGCAGTATTTT
.	TRBV28	.	TRBJ2-5	CASSSQGMWETQYF	TGTGCCAGCAGTTCCCAGGGGATGTGGGAGACCCAGTACTTC
.	TRBV28	.	TRBJ2-3	CASSLPQGEVTDTQYF	TGTGCCAGCAGTCTCCCTCAGGGGGAGGTTACAGATACGCAGTATTTT
.	TRBV20-1	once	TRBJ2-7	CSATWYRLGAGEQYF	TGCAGTGCTACTTGGTATCGGCTGGGGGCAGGGGAGCAGTACTTC
.	TRBV5-1	.	TRBJ2-1	CASSPGGLPREFF	TGCGCCAGCAGCCCTGGTGGGTTGCCGAGGGAGTTCTTC
.	TRBV12-3/TRBV12-4	.	TRBJ2-7	CASSPSRTINEQYF	TGTGCCAGCAGTCCCAGCAGGACTATCAATGAGCAGTACTTC
TRBD2	TRBV20-1	few	TRBJ2-1	CSARASSGSYNEQFF	TGCAGTGCTAGAGCCTCTAGCGGGAGCTACAATGAGCAGTTCTTC
.	TRBV18	once	TRBJ2-7	CASNHGSYEQYF	TGTGCCAGCAACCACGGATCCTACGAGCAGTACTTC
TRBD1	TRBV28	.	TRBJ2-1	CASSPLQGAYNEQFF	TGTGCCAGCAGTCCCTTACAGGGGGCCTACAATGAGCAGTTCTTC
.	TRBV12-3/TRBV12-4	.	TRBJ1-2	CASRDTRGYGYTF	TGTGCCAGCAGGGACACCAGGGGTTATGGTTACACCTTC
.	TRBV20-1	many	TRBJ2-3	CSASGSPTGTDTQYF	TGCAGTGCTAGTGGGTCCCCTACCGGCACAGATACGCAGTATTTT
.	TRBV12-3/TRBV12-4	.	TRBJ2-1	CASSWRWGSNNEQFF	TGTGCCAGCAGTTGGCGGTGGGGCAGTAACAATGAGCAGTTCTTC
TRBD1	TRBV7-9	few	TRBJ2-5	CASSFGTGGETQYF	TGTGCCAGCAGCTTCGGGACAGGGGGCGAGACCCAGTACTTC
TRBD2	TRBV30	.	TRBJ2-6	CAWSTAGGIRGANVLTF	TGTGCCTGGAGTACAGCGGGAGGGATCCGTGGGGCCAACGTCCTGACTTTC
TRBD1	TRBV19	.	TRBJ2-1	CASSTFDRDYNEQFF	TGTGCCAGTAGTACCTTCGACAGGGACTACAATGAGCAGTTCTTC
.	TRBV12-3/TRBV12-4	.	TRBJ2-5	CASSFFGGETQYF	TGTGCCAGCAGTTTTTTTGGAGGGGAGACCCAGTACTTC
TRBD1	TRBV6-2/TRBV6-3	.	TRBJ1-2	CASSAPGQGYYGYTF	TGTGCCAGCAGTGCACCGGGACAGGGCTACTATGGCTACACCTTC
TRBD1	TRBV6-5	.	TRBJ1-6	CASSYGQGAGSPLHF	TGTGCCAGCAGTTACGGACAGGGGGCAGGTTCACCCCTCCACTTT
.	TRBV10-3	few	TRBJ2-1	CAISGQTNEQFF	TGTGCCATCAGCGGACAGACCAATGAGCAGTTCTTC
.	TRBV12-3/TRBV12-4	.	TRBJ1-6	CASRRNLGDSPLHF	TGTGCCAGCAGGCGGAACCTTGGGGATTCACCCCTCCACTTT
.	TRBV10-3	.	TRBJ2-1	CAVSVELPRSSYNEQFF	TGTGCCGTCAGTGTCGAACTACCCCGGAGCTCCTACAATGAGCAGTTCTTC
TRBD1	TRBV9	.	TRBJ2-6	CASSFPGQGLSGANVLTF	TGTGCCAGCAGCTTTCCGGGACAGGGCCTCTCCGGGGCCAACGTCCTGACTTTC
.	TRBV10-1	.	TRBJ1-1	CASQRDAGNTEAFF	TGCGCCAGTCAGAGGGACGCCGGGAACACTGAAGCTTTCTTT
.	TRBV20-1	.	TRBJ2-5	CSARVQAETQYF	TGCAGTGCTAGGGTACAGGCGGAGACCCAGTACTTC
TRBD1	TRBV2	few	TRBJ2-3	CASSAVGTEGDTQYF	TGTGCCAGCAGTGCCGTGGGGACAGAGGGAGATACGCAGTATTTT
.	TRBV6-1	.	TRBJ1-1	CASNNIGLTEAFF	TGTGCCAGCAATAACATCGGGTTAACTGAAGCTTTCTTT
.	TRBV3-1	.	TRBJ1-1	CASSRGTFEAFF	TGTGCCAGCAGCCGGGGGACATTTGAAGCTTTCTTT
TRBD1	TRBV9	.	TRBJ2-1	CASSVAQGARDEQFF	TGTGCCAGCAGCGTAGCCCAGGGGGCAAGAGATGAGCAGTTCTTC
.	TRBV2	.	TRBJ2-7	CASRPYGLTYEQYF	TGTGCCAGCAGACCGTACGGACTTACCTACGAGCAGTACTTC
TRBD1	TRBV18	.	TRBJ1-5	CASSGQEGNQPQHF	TGTGCCAGCTCCGGACAGGAGGGCAATCAGCCCCAGCATTTT
.	TRBV6-5	once	TRBJ2-5	CASSYSAGYQETQYF	TGTGCCAGCAGTTACTCGGCAGGTTACCAAGAGACCCAGTACTTC
TRBD1	TRBV5-1	few	TRBJ2-1	CASSLSQGYSNEQFF	TGCGCCAGCAGCTTGTCACAGGGGTATAGCAATGAGCAGTTCTTC
TRBD2	TRBV3-1	few	TRBJ2-1	CASSTKGGLAGLNEQFF	TGTGCCAGCAGCACCAAAGGAGGACTAGCGGGGCTGAATGAGCAGTTCTTC
.	TRBV20-1	.	TRBJ2-7	CSARDGNRGGEQYF	TGCAGTGCTAGAGATGGGAACAGGGGAGGCGAGCAGTACTTC
.	TRBV7-8	.	TRBJ2-7	CASGGRPYEQYF	TGTGCCAGCGGCGGTAGACCCTACGAGCAGTACTTC
.	TRBV29-1	few	TRBJ2-3	CSVDLASSTDTQYF	TGCAGCGTTGATTTAGCGTCTAGCACAGATACGCAGTATTTT
.	TRBV29-1	once	TRBJ2-3	CSVERPGPSTDTQYF	TGCAGCGTTGAAAGGCCTGGCCCTTCAACAGATACGCAGTATTTT
.	TRBV12-3/TRBV12-4	.	TRBJ2-7	CASTTGIGYEQYF	TGTGCCAGTACAACGGGGATAGGGTACGAGCAGTACTTC
TRBD1	TRBV5-1	.	TRBJ2-3	CASSSTGTGGPPETQYF	TGCGCCAGCAGCTCAACCGGGACAGGGGGCCCGCCCGAGACGCAGTATTTT
TRBD2	TRBV20-1	.	TRBJ2-7	CSARASGLADPNEQYF	TGCAGTGCTAGAGCCTCGGGACTAGCGGACCCCAACGAGCAGTACTTC
.	TRBV20-1	medium-sized	TRBJ2-7	CSGGGSFYEQYF	TGCAGTGGGGGTGGGAGTTTCTACGAGCAGTACTTC
TRBD1	TRBV6-1	.	TRBJ2-7	CASTAGTAAYEQYF	TGTGCCAGCACCGCCGGGACAGCGGCCTACGAGCAGTACTTC
TRBD2	TRBV29-1	.	TRBJ2-1	CSASGAGGKNEQFF	TGCAGCGCCTCTGGAGCGGGAGGGAAGAATGAGCAGTTCTTC
.	TRBV6-5	.	TRBJ2-5	CASRPTLGGSQETQYF	TGTGCCAGCAGACCAACCCTAGGGGGATCCCAAGAGACCCAGTACTTC
.	TRBV7-2	.	TRBJ2-3	CASSSSTAHSTDTQYF	TGTGCCAGCAGCTCTAGCACAGCCCATAGCACAGATACGCAGTATTTT
.	TRBV5-1	.	TRBJ2-5	CASSERGPPQETQYF	TGCGCCAGCAGCGAGAGGGGTCCCCCCCAAGAGACCCAGTACTTC
.	TRBV4-2	.	TRBJ2-5	CASSQDRPREQYF	TGTGCCAGCAGCCAAGATCGTCCCAGGGAGCAGTACTTC
.	TRBV6-1	.	TRBJ2-5	CSVYGSQETQYF	TGTAGTGTCTACGGCAGTCAAGAGACCCAGTACTTC
TRBD2	TRBV5-1	few	TRBJ2-7	CASKLAGGNEQYF	TGCGCCAGCAAACTAGCGGGGGGCAACGAGCAGTACTTC
.	TRBV15	.	TRBJ2-5	CATSRDQGEETQYF	TGTGCCACCAGCAGAGATCAGGGAGAAGAGACCCAGTACTTC
.	TRBV28	.	TRBJ1-5	CASKKRGALPLKPLSNQPQHF	TGTGCCAGCAAGAAGAGGGGGGCCTTGCCCCTAAAACCTTTAAGCAATCAGCCCCAGCATTTT
.	TRBV29-1	few	TRBJ2-5	CSVDQETQYF	TGCAGCGTCGACCAAGAGACCCAGTACTTC